This is a list of T cell receptor beta chains from one sample in a study of human T cells and chemical hapten exposure. TCRdb analysed the RACE reads with MiXCR anew, one entry per CDR3 protein. The sample lists 90,000 or so distinct CDR3 sequences; about 10% were seen once. The sequenced sample was whole blood, obtained in connection with sensitization to the hapten diphenylcyclopropenone (DPC). All receptors derive from a man aged 35 to 55 with alopecia areata. Some clones in this sample may be carry-over from other donors' samples. The CDR3 runs from the conserved cysteine through the conserved F or W. Fields, in order: clone size, CDR3 length, V gene, J gene, D gene, CDR3 DNA, CDR3 protein. D genes are given only for firm matches. The listing skips clone size in some rows; elsewhere it reads once, few, many or a size class.

many	14	TRBV14	TRBJ1-1	NA	TGTGCCAGCAGCCAGGCGAGGCAGAACACTGAAGCTTTCTTT	CASSQARQNTEAFF
NA	15	TRBV7-2	TRBJ1-4	NA	TGTGCCAGCGCTAGGCGGGGTGCAACTAATGAAAAACTGTTTTTT	CASARRGATNEKLFF
many	14	TRBV6-5	TRBJ2-3	NA	TGTGCCAGCACCAACGGGAGAGGCACAGATACGCAGTATTTT	CASTNGRGTDTQYF
NA	16	TRBV20-1	TRBJ2-2	TRBD2	TGCAGTGCCCCAAGGCTAGCGGGAGTCGGTACCGGGGAGCTGTTTTTT	CSAPRLAGVGTGELFF
many	14	TRBV28	TRBJ1-2	NA	TGTGCCACCCCTGAACTCGGCTCTAGGGGTGGCTACACCTTC	CATPELGSRGGYTF
few	19	TRBV11-2	TRBJ2-3	TRBD2	TGTGCCAGCAGCCCTTTTGGGGTAGCGGGAGGGTTCATCACAGATACGCAGTATTTT	CASSPFGVAGGFITDTQYF
NA	14	TRBV7-7	TRBJ2-5	NA	TGTGCTAGCAGCTTAGGGGGGGGGGCAGAGACCCAGTACTTC	CASSLGGGAETQYF
NA	14	TRBV4-3	TRBJ2-7	NA	TGCGCCAGCAGCCAAGATACATGGGCCTACGAGCAGTACTTC	CASSQDTWAYEQYF
few	17	TRBV6-4	TRBJ2-3	TRBD2	TGTGCCAGCAGTCGCAATCCTAGCGGGACTAGCACAGATACGCAGTATTTT	CASSRNPSGTSTDTQYF
few	17	TRBV11-2	TRBJ1-4	TRBD1	TGTGCCAGCAGCTCGCCTGGGACAGGGCGTTATAATGAAAAACTGTTTTTT	CASSSPGTGRYNEKLFF
NA	16	TRBV3-1	TRBJ2-2	TRBD2	TGTGCCAGCACCGTTTTAATAGCGGGAGGGCCCGGGGAGCTGTTTTTT	CASTVLIAGGPGELFF
NA	12	TRBV7-2	TRBJ2-4	NA	TGTGCCAGCAGCCCTCGACCCAACATTCAGTACTTC	CASSPRPNIQYF
NA	14	TRBV28	TRBJ1-1	TRBD1	TGTGCCAGCACCGAGACCGGGACAGGGGGGAACGCTTTCTTT	CASTETGTGGNAFF
NA	17	TRBV3-1	TRBJ2-7	TRBD2	TGTGCCAGCAGCCAAGATCCTGATGGGACTAGCGGACTCGAGCAGTACTTC	CASSQDPDGTSGLEQYF
many	16	TRBV4-1	TRBJ1-5	TRBD1	TGCGCCAGCAGCCAGACCGGGACAGGGAGCAATCAGCCCCAGCATTTT	CASSQTGTGSNQPQHF
few	16	TRBV11-2	TRBJ2-1	TRBD2	TGTGCCAGCAGCTTAGATCTGTCTAGCGGGTACAATGAGCAGTTCTTC	CASSLDLSSGYNEQFF
many	14	TRBV18	TRBJ1-4	TRBD1	TGTGCCAGCTCACCGACAGGGCGGAATGAAAAACTGTTTTTT	CASSPTGRNEKLFF
few	16	TRBV29-1	TRBJ2-1	TRBD1	TGCAGCGTGAAGCACGGAGCAGGGGGCGCTTACAATGAGCAGTTCTTC	CSVKHGAGGAYNEQFF
many	14	TRBV20-1	TRBJ1-3	NA	TGCAGTGCTCTGGGACCGTCCTCTGGAAACACCATATATTTT	CSALGPSSGNTIYF
few	13	TRBV7-9	TRBJ2-4	NA	TGTGCCAGCAGCTCCGGGACGCCTTATTCCTGGTACTTC	CASSSGTPYSWYF
NA	14	TRBV20-1	TRBJ2-3	NA	TGCAGTGCTAGTCTGGGAGGACCCACAGATACGCAGTATTTT	CSASLGGPTDTQYF
few	15	TRBV6-6	TRBJ2-3	NA	TGTGCCAGCTCTTGGGGGGCGCTCGATTCAGATACGCAGTATTTT	CASSWGALDSDTQYF
NA	14	TRBV2	TRBJ2-5	NA	TGTGCCAGCAGTGAATCCCTAGGAGGAGAGACCCAGTACTTC	CASSESLGGETQYF
NA	13	TRBV20-1	TRBJ1-2	TRBD1	TGCAGTGCTAGAGAACAGGGGAGGAATGGCTACACCTTC	CSAREQGRNGYTF
NA	14	TRBV3-1	TRBJ2-5	NA	TGTGCCAGCAGCCATCTAGGGTTTCAAGAGACCCAGTACTTC	CASSHLGFQETQYF
many	15	TRBV20-1	TRBJ1-1	TRBD1	TGCAGTGCTAGAGATCCCCTTCAGGGGGGGACTGAAGCTTTCTTT	CSARDPLQGGTEAFF
NA	14	TRBV7-2	TRBJ2-5	NA	TGTGCCAGCAGCCCACAGGAGAGGGGAGAGACCCAGTACTTC	CASSPQERGETQYF
NA	12	TRBV29-1	TRBJ2-7	NA	TGCAGCGCCACGGGACTCCTGGACGAGCAGTACTTC	CSATGLLDEQYF
NA	14	TRBV5-1	TRBJ2-2	NA	TGCGCCAGCGCAGGGGCAGAGAACACCGGGGAGCTGTTTTTT	CASAGAENTGELFF
NA	15	TRBV20-1	TRBJ2-3	TRBD2	TGCAGTGCTATGGGAACGACTAGCGGCACAGATACGCAGTATTTT	CSAMGTTSGTDTQYF
few	10	TRBV20-1	TRBJ2-7	NA	TGCAGTGCTTGGGGATACGAGCAGTACTTC	CSAWGYEQYF
few	12	TRBV28	TRBJ2-3	NA	TGTGCCAGCAGTTGGGGGCAGGATACGCAGTATTTT	CASSWGQDTQYF
NA	16	TRBV20-1	TRBJ2-7	TRBD1	TGCAGTGCTAGAGCTTCCGGGACAGGGGGGACCTACGAGCAGTACTTC	CSARASGTGGTYEQYF
once	16	TRBV12-3/TRBV12-4	TRBJ1-2	TRBD1	TGTGCCAGCAATTTGCACGAACAGGGGGCTTACTATGGCTACACCTTC	CASNLHEQGAYYGYTF
few	16	TRBV14	TRBJ2-3	TRBD2	TGTGCCAGCAGCCTCCATAGCGGGAGCGGCACAGATACGCAGTATTTT	CASSLHSGSGTDTQYF
few	17	TRBV5-1	TRBJ1-6	TRBD1	TGCGCCAGCAGCCCATGGGACAGGGGGTCTTATAATTCACCCCTCCACTTT	CASSPWDRGSYNSPLHF
NA	13	TRBV29-1	TRBJ2-1	TRBD1	TGCAGCGGGGGGACAGGGCCCTACAATGAGCAGTTCTTC	CSGGTGPYNEQFF
NA	10	TRBV19	TRBJ1-2	NA	TGTGCCAGTAGGGGAGTGAGTTACACCTTC	CASRGVSYTF
NA	15	TRBV19	TRBJ1-5	NA	TGTGCCAGTAGCCCCCGGGGGACGAACTGGGAGCCCCAGCATTTT	CASSPRGTNWEPQHF
many	15	TRBV6-2/TRBV6-3	TRBJ2-3	NA	TGTGCCAGCAGTACTCCACGGCGGAACACAGATACGCAGTATTTT	CASSTPRRNTDTQYF
NA	15	TRBV29-1	TRBJ2-6	NA	TGCAGCGCCGTTACCGGGACGGGTAGGGCCAACGTCCTGACTTTC	CSAVTGTGRANVLTF
NA	15	TRBV20-1	TRBJ2-7	TRBD2	TGCAGTGCTAGACGGACAGAGAGCGGGAGATACGAGCAGTACTTC	CSARRTESGRYEQYF
NA	17	TRBV18	TRBJ2-7	TRBD2	TGTGCCAGCTCACCGAACAGACTCCGGGGCGGGGGAGACGAGCAGTACTTC	CASSPNRLRGGGDEQYF
few	11	TRBV7-2	TRBJ1-1	NA	TGTGCCAGCAGCTTAGATTACATAGCTTTCTTT	CASSLDYIAFF
few	16	TRBV15	TRBJ1-5	NA	TGTGCCACCAGCAGAGTACGGGGAGGTAGCAATCAGCCCCAGCATTTT	CATSRVRGGSNQPQHF
NA	16	TRBV14	TRBJ2-1	NA	TGTGCCAGCAGCCAAGATTGGACAACTTCCTACAATGAGCAGTTCTTC	CASSQDWTTSYNEQFF
NA	13	TRBV27	TRBJ2-3	TRBD1	TGTGCCAGCAGCTGGGACAGGCCAAGTACGCAGTATTTT	CASSWDRPSTQYF
many	12	TRBV29-1	TRBJ1-1	NA	TGCAGCGTTGCTTTTCGGAACACTGAAGCTTTCTTT	CSVAFRNTEAFF
NA	13	TRBV10-3	TRBJ2-3	NA	TGTGCCATCAGTGAGTCGGGAGCAGATACGCAGTATTTT	CAISESGADTQYF
many	17	TRBV6-6	TRBJ2-1	TRBD2	TGTGCCAGCAGAGGGACTAGCGGGAGGGCCACATCCTTTGAGCAGTTCTTC	CASRGTSGRATSFEQFF
many	15	TRBV5-1	TRBJ2-7	NA	TGCGCCAGCAGCTTGTGGGCAGGGACGACCTACGAGCAGTACTTC	CASSLWAGTTYEQYF
NA	17	TRBV7-8	TRBJ2-3	TRBD2	TGTGCCAGCAGCTTAGGTGGCGGGAGTACCCGCACAGATACGCAGTATTTT	CASSLGGGSTRTDTQYF
few	15	TRBV6-2/TRBV6-3	TRBJ1-4	NA	TGTGCCAGCAGTTACTTGGGCCCCCTTGGTGAAAAACTGTTTTTT	CASSYLGPLGEKLFF
few	14	TRBV5-1	TRBJ2-7	NA	TGCGCCAGCAGCCCCGGGCGGGGGCCGGAGGAGCAGTACTTC	CASSPGRGPEEQYF
many	18	TRBV4-2	TRBJ2-3	TRBD2	TGTGCCAGCAGCCAAGAACTAGCGGGAGCCCTTATTACAGATACGCAGTATTTT	CASSQELAGALITDTQYF
few	15	TRBV6-2/TRBV6-3	TRBJ2-1	TRBD2	TGTGCCAGCAGTTACGCGGGGAGCGGGGGTAATGAGCAGTTCTTC	CASSYAGSGGNEQFF
few	13	TRBV7-9	TRBJ1-2	NA	TGTGCCTGCAGCCCAACCACGGTCTATGGCTACACCTTC	CACSPTTVYGYTF
NA	15	TRBV27	TRBJ2-1	TRBD2	TGTGCCAGCAGTTATAGCGGGAGGGCCATGGATGAGCAGTTCTTC	CASSYSGRAMDEQFF
many	16	TRBV7-3	TRBJ2-1	TRBD1	TGTGCCAGCAGCCAAGACGACAGGGTCTCCTACAATGAGCAGTTCTTC	CASSQDDRVSYNEQFF